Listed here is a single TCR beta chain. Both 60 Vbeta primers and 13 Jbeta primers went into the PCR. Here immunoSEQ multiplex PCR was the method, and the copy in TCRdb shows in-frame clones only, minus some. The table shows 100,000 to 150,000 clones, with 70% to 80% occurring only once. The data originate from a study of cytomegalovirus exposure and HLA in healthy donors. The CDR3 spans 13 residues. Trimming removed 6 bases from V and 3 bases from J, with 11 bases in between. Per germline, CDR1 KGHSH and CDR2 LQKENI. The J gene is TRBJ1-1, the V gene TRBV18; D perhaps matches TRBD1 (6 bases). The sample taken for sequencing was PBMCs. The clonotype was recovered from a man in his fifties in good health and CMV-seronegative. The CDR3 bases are TGTGCCAGCTCTCCCCGGACAGACACTGAAGCTTTCTTT. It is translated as CASSPRTDTEAFF.